The present TCR beta chain was sequenced within a study of blood T cell repertoires in COVID-19. Background on the study: Acute and convalescent COVID-19 specimens originated in the United States, Italy and Spain. T cells, B-cell-depleted T cells, or PBMCs supplied cDNA or gDNA.

Produced via immunoSEQ multiplex PCR; TCRdb's table is partial and in-frame only. The table shows roughly 60,000 clones, with roughly 90% occurring only once. The V gene end was trimmed by 1 base and the J gene end by 6 bases; junction bases not matched to a gene: 5. The CDR3 is 15 amino acids. CDR1 is LNHNV and CDR2 is YYDKDF in the germline V gene (reference sequence). The V and J genes are TRBV15 and TRBJ2-1; 8 bases line up with TRBD1. What was sequenced was peripheral blood. This TCR was sampled from a human donor in a cohort sampled during active COVID-19. The CDR3 region has the DNA TGTGCCACCAGCAGAGCCAGGGGGCGGGGCAATGAGCAGTTCTTC. This gives the protein CATSRARGRGNEQFF.